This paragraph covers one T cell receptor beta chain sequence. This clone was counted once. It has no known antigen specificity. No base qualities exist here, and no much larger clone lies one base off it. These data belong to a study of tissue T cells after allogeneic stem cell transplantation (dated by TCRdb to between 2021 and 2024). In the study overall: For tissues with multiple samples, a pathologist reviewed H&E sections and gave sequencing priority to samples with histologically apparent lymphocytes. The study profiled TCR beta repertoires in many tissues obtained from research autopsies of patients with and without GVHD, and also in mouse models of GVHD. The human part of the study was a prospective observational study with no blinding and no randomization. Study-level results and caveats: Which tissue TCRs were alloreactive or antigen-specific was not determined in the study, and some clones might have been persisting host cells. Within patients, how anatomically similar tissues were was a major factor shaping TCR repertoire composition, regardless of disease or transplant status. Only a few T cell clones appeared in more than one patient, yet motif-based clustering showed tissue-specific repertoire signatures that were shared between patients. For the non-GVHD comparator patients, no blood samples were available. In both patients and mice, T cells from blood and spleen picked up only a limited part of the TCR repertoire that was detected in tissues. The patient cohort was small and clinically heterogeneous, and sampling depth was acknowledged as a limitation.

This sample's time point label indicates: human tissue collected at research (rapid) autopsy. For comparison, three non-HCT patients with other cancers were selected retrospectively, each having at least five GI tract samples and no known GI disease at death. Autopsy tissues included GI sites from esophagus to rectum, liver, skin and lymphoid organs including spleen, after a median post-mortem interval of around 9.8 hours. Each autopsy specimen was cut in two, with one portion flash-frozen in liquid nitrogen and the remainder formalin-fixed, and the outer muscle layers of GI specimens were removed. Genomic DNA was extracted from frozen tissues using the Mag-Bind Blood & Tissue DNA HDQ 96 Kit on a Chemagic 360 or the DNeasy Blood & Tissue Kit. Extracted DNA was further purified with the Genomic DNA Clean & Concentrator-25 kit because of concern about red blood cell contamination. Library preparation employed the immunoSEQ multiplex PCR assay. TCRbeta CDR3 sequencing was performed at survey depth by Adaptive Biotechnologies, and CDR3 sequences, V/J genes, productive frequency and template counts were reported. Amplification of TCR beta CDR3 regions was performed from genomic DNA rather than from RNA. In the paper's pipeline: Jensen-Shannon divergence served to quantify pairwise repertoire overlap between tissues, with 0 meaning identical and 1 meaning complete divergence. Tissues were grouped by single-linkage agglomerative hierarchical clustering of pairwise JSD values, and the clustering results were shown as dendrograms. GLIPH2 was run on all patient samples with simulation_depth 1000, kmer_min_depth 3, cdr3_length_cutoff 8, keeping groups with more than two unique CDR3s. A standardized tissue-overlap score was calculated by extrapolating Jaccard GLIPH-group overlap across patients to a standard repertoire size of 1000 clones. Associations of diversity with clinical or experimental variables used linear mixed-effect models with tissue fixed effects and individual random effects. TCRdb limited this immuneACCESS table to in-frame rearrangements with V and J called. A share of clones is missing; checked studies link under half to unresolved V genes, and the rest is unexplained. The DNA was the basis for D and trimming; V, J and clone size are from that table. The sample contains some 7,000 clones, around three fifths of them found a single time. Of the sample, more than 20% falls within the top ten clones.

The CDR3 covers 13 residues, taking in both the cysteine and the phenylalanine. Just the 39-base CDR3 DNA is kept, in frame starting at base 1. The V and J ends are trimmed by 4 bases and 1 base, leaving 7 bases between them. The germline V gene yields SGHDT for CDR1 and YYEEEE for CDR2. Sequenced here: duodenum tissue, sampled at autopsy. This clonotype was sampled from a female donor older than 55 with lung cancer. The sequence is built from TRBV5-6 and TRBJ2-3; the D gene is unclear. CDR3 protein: CASSLRGTDTQYF. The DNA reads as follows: TGTGCCAGCAGCCTTAGGGGCACAGATACGCAGTATTTT.